The 8 T cell receptor beta chains below were found in one sample sequenced in a study of T cells in Graves' hyperthyroidism and ophthalmopathy. TCR beta CDR3 sequences were amplified from RNA transcripts. HTBI primers were employed in a first-round RT-PCR of the TCR CDR3. TCRdb fed the multiplex PCR reads into MiXCR, producing one record per CDR3 protein. This sample carries hundreds of thousands of distinct CDR3 sequences, approximately 36% of them seen once, and the ten largest clones take roughly 30%. Source material: blood. All receptors derive from a woman in her 40s with Graves' hyperthyroidism.

This clonotype was seen repeatedly, ten times or more. The V call is TRBV29-1, the J call TRBJ2-5; maybe TRBD1 (5 bases). In germline, CDR1 is SQVTM, CDR2 ANQGSEA. Trimming took 6 bases from V and 1 from J, leaving 9 bases between them. This CDR3 contains 12 residues. CDR3 sequence (DNA): TGCAGCGTGTCAAGGGGCCAAGAGACCCAGTACTTC. It specifies CSVSRGQETQYF.

A word on this clonotype: A clone one base away is much larger, so this may be a read error. J is TRBJ1-2 and V is TRBV5-1; 10 positions agree with TRBD1. The CDR3 runs 16 residues. Germline lookup yields CDR1 SGHRS and CDR2 YFSETQ. DNA of the CDR3: TGCGTCAGCAGCCAGCAGACAGGGGGCACCGCGGATGGCTACACCTTC. Amino acids: CVSSQQTGGTADGYTF.

The chain employs TRBV12-3 or TRBV12-4 and TRBJ2-5; D possibly corresponds to TRBD1 (6 bases). Trimming took 6 bases from V and 5 from J, leaving 13 bases between them. The CDR3 has 13 amino acids. The CDR3 protein is CASSTGFGETQYF. The DNA of the CDR3 is TGTGCCAGCAGCACAGGGTTTGGGGAGACCCAGTACTTC.

The chain carries TRBV19 and TRBJ1-5; 10 bases are shared with TRBD1. The CDR3 consists of 17 residues. Per germline, CDR1 LNHDA and CDR2 SQIVND (reference sequence). The V and J ends lost 3 bases and 1 base, in that order; junction bases with no gene match: 6. DNA for the CDR3: TGTGCCAGTAGTATGGCCGGGACAGGGGAAAGCAATCAGCCCCAGCATTTT. Translating it yields CASSMAGTGESNQPQHF.

CDR3 nucleotides: TGTGCCAGCAGCGTACAACGGGGGGGCCTGGCCGGGGAGCTGTTTTTT. Translating gives CASSVQRGGLAGELFF. The chain employs TRBV9 and TRBJ2-2; 8 bases line up with TRBD2. Germline V CDR1 and CDR2: SGDLS, YYNGEE. The V segment lost 1 base and the J segment 6 bases; nucleotides outside the gene matches: 8. The CDR3 extends over 16 amino acids.

This clonotype has just one count. J is TRBJ2-7 and V is TRBV29-1; TRBD1 matches 9 bases. The CDR3 covers 13 residues. Germline V gene lookup returns CDR1 SQVTM and CDR2 ANQGSEA. The CDR3 loop is CSLAFGQGYEQYF. The CDR3 DNA sequence: TGCAGTTTGGCCTTCGGACAGGGGTACGAGCAGTACTTC.

The V call is TRBV29-1, the J call TRBJ2-2; D is ambiguous. CDR1 is SQVTM and CDR2 is ANQGSEA in the germline V gene. Deletions cut 4 bases from V and 4 bases from J, with 4 bases between. The CDR3 is 11 amino acids. The CDR3 loop is CSVGATGELFF. DNA of the CDR3: TGCAGCGTTGGTGCCACCGGGGAGCTGTTTTTT.

On this clonotype: Germline and junction disagree at one end, which may indicate a read error. The chain is built from TRBV7-9 and TRBJ2-6, with a tentative D call TRBD2 (5 bases). There are 16 residues in the CDR3. CDR1 and CDR2 from the germline V gene are SEHNR and FQNEAQ (reference sequence). The CDR3 region is CDSSSRRDSGANVLTF. DNA for the CDR3: TGTGACAGCAGCAGCCGACGGGACTCTGGGGCCAACGTCCTGACTTTC.